The 5 T cell receptor beta chains given below trace back to one sample, sequenced in a study of T cells expressing NK-cell markers. TCRdb reanalyzed the 5' RACE reads and collapses them to one entry per CDR3 protein, without DNA. Its table records 150,000 to 170,000 distinct CDR3 sequences. The specimen was blood T cells: a sorted CD56 or NKG2C T cell subset, CD4+ or CD8+ T cells, or bulk PBMC T cells (not recorded which). The receptor source for this set is a woman between 45 and 60 years old in good health.

The rearrangement uses TRBV28 and TRBJ1-2. This CDR3 comprises 12 residues. Germline CDR1 is MDHEN and CDR2 is SYDVKM. The CDR3 spells CASSDSSYGYTF.

The rearrangement uses TRBV27 and TRBJ2-1; TCRdb reports TRBD1, a call that lacks DNA to check it against. CDR3 size: 15 residues. The germline gives CDR1 MNHEY, CDR2 SMNVEV (reference sequence). The CDR3 is CASSWTGGGGDEQFF.

The rearrangement uses TRBV2 and TRBJ2-1; TCRdb calls TRBD2, which cannot be checked without DNA. Germline-derived CDR1 and CDR2 are SNHLY and FYNNEI. The CDR3 spans 14 residues. CDR3 region: CASSEAGLSAEQFF.

The V gene is TRBV4-1, the J gene TRBJ2-3; TCRdb calls TRBD2, which cannot be checked without DNA. Germline V gives CDR1 MGHRA, CDR2 YSYEKL. This CDR3 is 15 amino acids long. CDR3 amino acids: CASSLAIVYSDTQYF.

V usage is TRBV24-1 and J usage is TRBJ1-5. Germline V gene sequence: CDR1 KGHDR, CDR2 SFDVKD. The CDR3 totals 13 residues. The CDR3 sequence is CATSDYAGQPQHF.